This T cell receptor (beta chain) was found in a study of T cells in Graves' hyperthyroidism and ophthalmopathy. Germline lookup yields CDR1 SGHAT and CDR2 FQNNGV. The CDR3 extends over 15 amino acids. V gave up 0 bases and J gave up 9 bases, with 14 bases separating them. This clonotype has a handful of counts. No antigen is known for it. Broader study findings: Ophthalmopathy and stable hyperthyroidism were separated by a 13 V-J model. Among clonotypes expanded in thyroid above 0.001, most were also found in blood.

RNA transcripts gave rise to amplified TCR beta CDR3 regions. TCR CDR3 underwent first-round RT-PCR with the HTBI primer set. TCRdb reprocessed the multiplex PCR reads via MiXCR and lists one record per CDR3 protein. In the table there are under 300,000 distinct CDR3 sequences, 13% of which are singletons. The TCR originated in a woman aged 25 to 45 with Graves' hyperthyroidism that later progressed to Graves' ophthalmopathy. The chain carries TRBV11-2 and TRBJ2-2; no firm D call. The sample taken for sequencing was blood. CDR3 sequence reads: CASSLDFRAQWELFF. The DNA for the CDR3 is TGTGCCAGCAGCTTAGATTTCCGGGCCCAGTGGGAGCTGTTTTTT. The full variable domain, completed using reference TRBV11-2 and TRBJ2-2, is EAGVAQSPRYKIIEKRQSVAFWCNPISGHATLYWYQQILGQGPKLLIQFQNNGVVDDSQLPKDRFSAERLKGVDSTLKIQPAKLEDSAVYLCASSLDFRAQWELFFGEGSRLTVL.